Given below is one T cell receptor beta chain in context. What it recognizes is unknown. The germline V and J ends were trimmed by 1 base and 2 bases, with 6 bases remaining between them. CDR1 and CDR2 from the germline V gene are SGHTA and FQGNSA. CDR3 length: 14 residues. Sequencing used immunoSEQ multiplex PCR; TCRdb keeps in-frame clones, though not all of them. The sample lists 100,000 to 150,000 clones, 90% to 96% occurring once. These data come from a study of cytomegalovirus exposure and HLA in healthy donors. General study points: In the 120 validation repertoires, under 95% of cluster scores exceeded 0, per a later analysis. Reportedly, cytomegalovirus status was diagnosed with high sensitivity and specificity. Most TCR sequences were seen very rarely across donors, but some public TCRs occurred in many. Investigators reported approximately 170 TCR beta chains as tied to cytomegalovirus.

The sample comprised PBMCs. This TCR derives from a man in his late teens or twenties in good health and CMV-seronegative. The V gene is TRBV7-2, the J gene TRBJ1-5, with D perhaps matching TRBD1 (5 bases). In DNA, the CDR3 is TGTGCCAGCAGCTTAGTACAGGGCAATCAGCCCCAGCATTTT. Its protein product is CASSLVQGNQPQHF. The full variable domain, with the rest looked up from reference TRBV7-2 and TRBJ1-5, is GAGVSQSPSNKVTEKGKDVELRCDPISGHTALYWYRQSLGQGLEFLIYFQGNSAPDKSGLPSDRFSAERTGGSVSTLTIQRTQQEDSAVYLCASSLVQGNQPQHFGDGTRLSIL.